Below, one T cell receptor (beta chain) is given with its context. This sample is drawn from a study of blood T cell repertoires in COVID-19. For the study at large: Acute and convalescent COVID-19 specimens originated in the United States, Italy and Spain. In each case, the material was cDNA or gDNA derived from T cells, B-cell-depleted T cells, or PBMCs.

The germline V gene has CDR1 SGHRS and CDR2 YFSETQ. Deletions cut 5 bases from V and 2 bases from J, with 13 bases between. There are 14 residues in the CDR3. Study processing details: Estimated nucleated cell counts came from reference gene primer amplification. Profiled with immunoSEQ multiplex PCR; TCRdb holds only in-frame clones, not every one. Clone size and V and J calls were adopted from that table, with D and trimming inferred from the DNA. Of 150,000 to 200,000 clones detected, under 85% appear once; the ten largest clones hold about 1.2%. This sequence originates from a man between 60 and 75 years old who had recovered from COVID-19. The sample comprised peripheral blood. This chain connects TRBV5-1 to TRBJ2-5; no definite D call. Here the CDR3 reads CASSPPRIQETQYF. The CDR3 nucleotides are TGCGCCAGCAGTCCGCCCAGGATACAAGAGACCCAGTACTTC.